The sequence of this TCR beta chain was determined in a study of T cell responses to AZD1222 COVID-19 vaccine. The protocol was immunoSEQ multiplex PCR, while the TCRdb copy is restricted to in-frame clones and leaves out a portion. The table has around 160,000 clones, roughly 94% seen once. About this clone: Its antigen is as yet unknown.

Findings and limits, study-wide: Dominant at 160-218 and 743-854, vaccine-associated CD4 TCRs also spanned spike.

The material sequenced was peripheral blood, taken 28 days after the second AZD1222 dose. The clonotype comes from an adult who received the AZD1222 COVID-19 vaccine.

In nucleotides, the CDR3 is TGTGCCAGCAGCCCCAGACAGGGGAGGCCGAACTATGGCTACACCTTC. This encodes CASSPRQGRPNYGYTF. This rearrangement joins TRBV5-4 to TRBJ1-2, with 8 bases aligning to TRBD1. J was trimmed by 2 bases and V by 4 bases; bases with no gene match: 10. Germline V lookup: CDR1 SGHNT, CDR2 YYREEE (reference sequence). The CDR3 sequence is 16 residues long.